This T cell receptor beta chain was identified during a study of OX40 agonist ivuxolimab in advanced cancers. Sequenced by immunoSEQ multiplex PCR; TCRdb stores in-frame clones only, minus some. The sample holds about 110,000 clones, just over 90% seen once. The TCR sequence derives from an adult with an advanced solid tumor such as melanoma, head and neck, liver or kidney cancer. The sample here was CD4+ or CD8+ T cells sorted from blood, taken in a trial of the OX40 agonist ivuxolimab.

Here the CDR3 reads CASSQQPRGNTIYF. As DNA, the CDR3 is TGTGCCAGCAGCCAACAACCGAGAGGAAACACCATATATTTT. The V gene is TRBV28, the J gene TRBJ1-3; D gene unclear. There are 14 residues in the CDR3. Germline V gives CDR1 MDHEN, CDR2 SYDVKM. V shed 6 bases and J shed 4 bases, with 13 bases lying between them.